This is a list of T cell receptor beta chains from one sample in a study of T cell changes during pregnancy in multiple sclerosis. Assay: immunoSEQ multiplex PCR; the TCRdb copy retains only in-frame clones and omits some. The sample carries around 79,000 clones, about 93% recorded once. The source material was CD4+ T cells from peripheral blood mononuclear cells, sampled in the second trimester of pregnancy. The receptors derive from a female donor with multiple sclerosis, enrolled in a pregnancy study. Each CDR3 is given with its conserved first and last residue. A D gene is named only where the DNA matches it firmly. Clone size is stated in some rows and not others, as once, few, many or a class when expanded.

>few|-|TRBJ1-6|TRBV30
TGTGCCTGGAGTGCCCGGACAGACTATAATTCACCCCTCCACTTT
CAWSARTDYNSPLHF
>-|TRBD2|TRBJ2-7|TRBV30
TGTGCCTGGAGTGGCCTGACTAGCGGGAGTACCGAGCAGTACTTC
CAWSGLTSGSTEQYF
>-|TRBD2|TRBJ2-3|TRBV6-1
TGTGCCAGCAGTGAAATTGGAGCGGCGGGGGTGGACACAGATACGCAGTATTTT
CASSEIGAAGVDTDTQYF
>-|-|TRBJ2-2|TRBV9
TGTGCCAGCAGCGCCAGGGCGACCGGGGAGCTGTTTTTT
CASSARATGELFF
>-|TRBD1|TRBJ2-7|TRBV5-6
TGTGCCAGCAGCTTGGGGCGTGGTCAGGGGGTCCCCTACGAGCAGTACTTC
CASSLGRGQGVPYEQYF
>-|-|TRBJ2-3|TRBV10-3
TGTGCCATCAGTGAAGGTGGGCAATACACAGATACGCAGTATTTT
CAISEGGQYTDTQYF
>-|-|TRBJ2-7|TRBV11-2
TGTGCCAGCAGCCCGCTAGTTCATGCCAACTACGAGCAGTACTTC
CASSPLVHANYEQYF
>-|-|TRBJ2-7|TRBV18
TGTGCCAGCTCACCGGAGGGTTACGAGCAGTACTTC
CASSPEGYEQYF
>-|-|TRBJ1-2|TRBV6-1
TGTGCCAGCAGGTCTGTGTCAGGGAACTATGGCTACACCTTC
CASRSVSGNYGYTF
>-|TRBD2|TRBJ2-5|TRBV9
TGTGCCAGCAGCGTATCAGCTAGCGGGAGCCAAGAGACCCAGTACTTC
CASSVSASGSQETQYF
>few|-|TRBJ2-6|TRBV9
TGTGCCAGCAGCGTACTATCTGGGGCCAACGTCCTGACTTTC
CASSVLSGANVLTF
>-|-|TRBJ1-4|TRBV28
TGTGCCAGCTACGGGGGGCGCGACTTTTTCTCTAATGAAAAACTGTTTTTT
CASYGGRDFFSNEKLFF
>-|TRBD2|TRBJ2-2|TRBV25-1
TGTGCCAGCAGTGACCCGGGACTAGCGGTGACCGGGGAGCTGTTTTTT
CASSDPGLAVTGELFF
>-|TRBD2|TRBJ2-1|TRBV7-9
TGTGCCAGCAGCTTAGGGGGACTAGCGGGGGACAGGAATGAGCAGTTCTTC
CASSLGGLAGDRNEQFF
>few|TRBD2|TRBJ2-7|TRBV28
TGTGCCAGCAGTTTCGACTCACTCCGGTCAGCGGGAGGGCCACTTTACGAGCAGTACTTC
CASSFDSLRSAGGPLYEQYF
>few|-|TRBJ2-3|TRBV29-1
TGCAGCGTTGAAAAAGGAAGGGGGACCGATACGCAGTATTTT
CSVEKGRGTDTQYF
>-|TRBD2|TRBJ2-2|TRBV5-8
TGTGCCAGCAGACAAAACCAGCGGGAGAAAACCGGGGAGCTGTTTTTT
CASRQNQREKTGELFF
>-|TRBD1|TRBJ1-2|TRBV9
TGTGCCAGCAGACTAGGACAGGGAGCAGGCTATGGCTACACCTTC
CASRLGQGAGYGYTF
>-|-|TRBJ2-6|TRBV5-4
TGTGCCAGCAGCCACAGTAACTCTGGGGCCAACGTCCTGACTTTC
CASSHSNSGANVLTF
>-|TRBD2|TRBJ2-3|TRBV7-2
TGTGCCAGCAGCTTAGGAGGTAGCGGGGGGGCAGTTGGAGATACGCAGTATTTT
CASSLGGSGGAVGDTQYF
>-|TRBD1|TRBJ1-1|TRBV30
TGTGCCTGGAGAAGGGGGCTGAACACTGAAGCTTTCTTT
CAWRRGLNTEAFF
>-|TRBD2|TRBJ2-1|TRBV9
TGTGCCAGCAGCGTAGACGGGGGGACTAGCGGCCCGAGGGGGAATGAGCAGTTCTTC
CASSVDGGTSGPRGNEQFF
>-|-|TRBJ2-1|TRBV5-1
TGCGCCAGCAGCCCCCAGACAGGAAAATACAATGAGCAGTTCTTC
CASSPQTGKYNEQFF
>-|TRBD1|TRBJ1-2|TRBV20-1
TGCAGTGCGTCACAGGGGCATGGCTACACCTTC
CSASQGHGYTF